Presented here are 4 T cell receptor beta chains from one specimen sequenced in a study of CD8 T cells in Susac syndrome. When the RNA was reverse transcribed, random hexamers were used with an input of roughly 0.45 to 1 ug. TCRdb itself ran the immunoSEQ multiplex PCR reads through MiXCR, one entry per CDR3 protein. The table records roughly 200,000 distinct CDR3 sequences, less than 95% of them present only once. The sample consisted of CD4+ T cells from PBMCs. The receptors derive from a human donor in good health.

The gene calls are TRBV20-1 and TRBJ2-7; D uncertain. Germline values: CDR1 DFQATT, CDR2 SNEGSKA (reference sequence). Trimming stripped 2 bases from V and 0 bases from J, with 5 bases between. This CDR3 spans 12 amino acids. Here the CDR3 reads CSARMASYEQYF. DNA for the CDR3: TGCAGTGCTAGAATGGCCTCCTACGAGCAGTACTTC.

This chain connects TRBV20-1 to TRBJ2-6; the D is unclear. This CDR3 comprises 12 residues. Trimming pared 3 bases from V and 4 bases from J, leaving 4 bases between. Germline CDR1 DFQATT, CDR2 SNEGSKA (reference sequence). This CDR3 reads CSASGGANVLTF. CDR3 nucleotides: TGCAGTGCTAGTGGCGGGGCCAACGTCCTGACTTTC.

This sequence joins TRBV27 and TRBJ1-1; TRBD1 matches 9 bases. The CDR3 length is 14 residues. J was trimmed by 4 bases and V by 4 bases; bases with no gene match: 4. Germline CDR1 reads MNHEY; CDR2 reads SMNVEV (reference sequence). CDR3 residues: CASSSMTGGTEAFF. In DNA, the CDR3 is TGTGCCAGCAGTTCTATGACAGGGGGCACTGAAGCTTTCTTT.

The chain has TRBV29-1 and TRBJ1-1; no firm D call. CDR3 length: 13 amino acids. Germline V CDR1 and CDR2: SQVTM, ANQGSEA. Between the trimmed V and J ends, which lost 2 bases and 1 base, there was a span of 8 bases. The CDR3 nucleotides read TGCAGCGTTGAATGGGAAGGGAACACTGAAGCTTTCTTT. Its translation: CSVEWEGNTEAFF.